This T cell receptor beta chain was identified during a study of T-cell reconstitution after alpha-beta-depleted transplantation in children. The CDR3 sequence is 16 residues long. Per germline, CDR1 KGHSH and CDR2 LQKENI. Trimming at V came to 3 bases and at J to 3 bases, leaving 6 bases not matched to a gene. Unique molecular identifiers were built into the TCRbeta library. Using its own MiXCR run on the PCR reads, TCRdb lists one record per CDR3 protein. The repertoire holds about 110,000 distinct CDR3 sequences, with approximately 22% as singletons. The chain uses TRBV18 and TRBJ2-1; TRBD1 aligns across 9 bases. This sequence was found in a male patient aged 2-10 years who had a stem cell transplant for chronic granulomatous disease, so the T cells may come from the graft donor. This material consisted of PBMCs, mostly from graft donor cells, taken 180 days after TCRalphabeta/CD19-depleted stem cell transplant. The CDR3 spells CASSPGDRVSYNEQFF. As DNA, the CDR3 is TGTGCCAGCTCACCCGGGGACAGGGTCAGCTACAATGAGCAGTTCTTC.